This passage covers 10 T cell receptor beta chains from one sample sequenced in a study of cytomegalovirus exposure and HLA in healthy donors. The PCR ran on 60 Vbeta and 13 Jbeta primers. This table comes from immunoSEQ multiplex PCR, and its TCRdb copy is limited to in-frame clones, with some not included. In the table there are 150,000 to 170,000 clones, 65% to 80% of which are singletons. Sample: PBMCs. The receptors were sampled from a woman in her forties in good health and CMV-seronegative.

This chain joins TRBV28 and TRBJ1-2; 9 positions agree with TRBD1. Germline V gene sequence: CDR1 MDHEN, CDR2 SYDVKM. The CDR3 has 14 amino acids. Losses at the gene ends were 2 bases for V and 5 bases for J; bases not matched to a gene: 3. Here the CDR3 DNA reads TGTGCCAGCAGTTTAGGGGGACAGGGATATGGCTACACCTTC. Encoded protein: CASSLGGQGYGYTF.

V usage is TRBV5-1 and J usage is TRBJ2-7, with a tentative D call TRBD1 (5 bases). V was clipped by 4 bases and J by 5 bases, with 13 bases between them. The germline V gene encodes CDR1 SGHRS and CDR2 YFSETQ. The CDR3 extends over 13 amino acids. CDR3 nucleotide sequence: TGCGCCAGCAGCGTGACAGCTCGGCACGAGCAGTACTTC. It is translated as CASSVTARHEQYF.

The DNA for the CDR3 is TGCGCCAGCAGCTTGGAGGGGGATTACAACACTGAAGCTTTCTTT. This codes for CASSLEGDYNTEAFF. The gene calls are TRBV5-1 and TRBJ1-1, with D tentatively TRBD1 (6 bases). The length of the CDR3 is 15 residues. The V end was cut by 0 bases, the J end by 2 bases, with 11 bases between. Germline CDR1 and CDR2: SGHRS and YFSETQ.

The chain combines TRBV13 with TRBJ2-5; 8 bases map to TRBD2. Germline CDR1 is PRHDT and CDR2 is FYEKMQ (reference sequence). Trimming cost V 5 bases and J 3 bases; bases outside gene matches: 8. The CDR3 covers 15 residues. CDR3 DNA sequence: TGTGCCAGCAGCGACCGGGGGGGTTGGGAAGAGACCCAGTACTTC. Translated: CASSDRGGWEETQYF.

The chain joins TRBV5-6 to TRBJ2-1, with D perhaps TRBD2 (6 bases). This CDR3 is built from 19 residues. V was trimmed by 3 bases and J by 7 bases, leaving 29 bases between them. CDR1 is SGHDT, CDR2 YYEEEE, per germline. CDR3 residues: CASSCAFVLVWEEGNEQFF. The CDR3, as DNA: TGTGCCAGCAGCTGTGCATTTGTTCTTGTTTGGGAGGAGGGAAATGAGCAGTTCTTC.

This chain joins TRBV5-1 and TRBJ1-1, with 7 bases identical to TRBD1. The junction had 10 bases not matched to a gene; V was cut back by 3 bases and J by 2 bases. Per germline, CDR1 SGHRS and CDR2 YFSETQ. This CDR3 region has 16 residues. CDR3 DNA: TGCGCCAGCAGCTGGCCTTCGGGACAGACAAACACTGAAGCTTTCTTT. As protein: CASSWPSGQTNTEAFF.

V and J are TRBV11-2 and TRBJ2-7; 7 nucleotides align to TRBD2. Germline values: CDR1 SGHAT, CDR2 FQNNGV. This CDR3 comprises 14 residues. V lost 8 bases and J lost 5; bases outside the gene matches: 12. CDR3 sequence: CASVGVGGTNEQYF. Written as DNA, the CDR3 is TGTGCCAGCGTCGGGGTGGGAGGGACCAACGAGCAGTACTTC.

The chain employs TRBV5-4 and TRBJ2-7; 9 bases are a match to TRBD1. V lost 4 bases to trimming and J lost 2 bases; unmatched junction nucleotides: 7. This CDR3 contains 15 residues. Germline CDR1 and CDR2: SGHNT and YYREEE (reference sequence). The CDR3 region is CASSPPGTGTYEQYF. CDR3 in DNA: TGTGCCAGCAGCCCCCCCGGGACAGGGACCTACGAGCAGTACTTC.

This clone was picked up one time. The chain joins TRBV18 to TRBJ2-2; D gene ambiguous. V was clipped by 0 bases and J by 1 base, with 6 bases between them. In germline, CDR1 is KGHSH, CDR2 LQKENI. This CDR3 is 15 amino acids long. Here the CDR3 reads CASSPPAGNTGELFF. The CDR3 coding sequence is TGTGCCAGCTCACCACCGGCAGGGAACACCGGGGAGCTGTTTTTT.

The chain joins TRBV4-1 to TRBJ2-1; possible D gene TRBD1, 5 bases. Germline V gene lookup returns CDR1 MGHRA and CDR2 YSYEKL. The V and J ends lost 0 bases and 1 base respectively, with 7 bases between them. The CDR3 totals 15 residues. DNA for the CDR3: TGCGCCAGCAGCCAAGATAAGGGGTCCTACAATGAGCAGTTCTTC. Residues: CASSQDKGSYNEQFF.